Listed below are T cell receptor beta chains from one sample, sequenced in a study of T-cell reconstitution after alpha-beta-depleted transplantation in children. TCRdb ran MiXCR on the PCR reads and lists one entry per CDR3 protein. The table lists 780,000 or so distinct CDR3 sequences, 16% of them singletons, with around 5% in the top ten. The sample here was PBMCs, mostly from graft donor cells, taken 360 days after TCRalphabeta/CD19-depleted stem cell transplant. The receptor set was obtained from a male patient under 18 who had a stem cell transplant for acute lymphoblastic leukemia, so the T cells may come from the graft donor. The CDR3 runs from the conserved cysteine through the conserved F or W. Fields, in order: J gene, clone size, V gene, D gene, CDR3 DNA, CDR3 protein. A D gene is named only where the DNA matches it firmly. The size field is filled for only some rows; it gives once, few, many or a size class.

TRBJ1-2 few TRBV15 TRBD1 TGTGCCACCAGCAGAGTCGGGACAGGCTTAGGGTATGGCTACACCTTC CATSRVGTGLGYGYTF
TRBJ2-5 many TRBV29-1 TRBD1 TGCAGCACGGACAGGGGGAAGGACCAAGAGACCCAGTACTTC CSTDRGKDQETQYF
TRBJ1-1 many TRBV5-1 TRBD1 TGCGCCAGCAGCCATTCGAGTACAGGGGGAACGAGTCGAGCTTTCTTT CASSHSSTGGTSRAFF
TRBJ2-7 . TRBV27 TRBD2 TGTGCCAGCAGAGCGGGAGGTTCGAACGAGCAGTACTTC CASRAGGSNEQYF
TRBJ2-1 many TRBV2 . TGTGCCAGCAGGTATAGCGAATACAATGAGCAGTTCTTC CASRYSEYNEQFF
TRBJ1-1 few TRBV11-1 . TGTGCCAGCAGCTCAGGGGTCCGGACCAATGGGGCTTTCTTT CASSSGVRTNGAFF
TRBJ2-7 . TRBV18 TRBD2 TGTGCCAGCTCCCGCGGCGGGGGGCTCCACGAGCAGTACTTC CASSRGGGLHEQYF
TRBJ2-5 . TRBV9 TRBD1 TGTGCCAGCAACGAGTGGGGACAGGGGGCAGAGGAGACCCAGTACTTC CASNEWGQGAEETQYF
TRBJ2-7 few TRBV9 . TGTGCCAGCAGCGGGTGGGACGGGTTCTACGAGCAGTACTTC CASSGWDGFYEQYF
TRBJ2-3 . TRBV13 TRBD2 TGTGCCAGCAGCCCTTCGGGTCTAGCGGGAGTGGGGACAGATACGCAGTATTTT CASSPSGLAGVGTDTQYF
TRBJ2-2 few TRBV12-3/TRBV12-4 . TGTGCCAGCAACGCCCGGGAGAAACCCGGGGAGCTGTTTTTT CASNAREKPGELFF
TRBJ1-5 . TRBV9 . TGTGCCAGCAGCGTGGGGAATAGCAATCAGCCCCAGCATTTT CASSVGNSNQPQHF
TRBJ2-4 . TRBV5-6 . TGTGCCAGCAGCTTTAATCTAGCCAAAAACATTCAGTACTTC CASSFNLAKNIQYF
TRBJ2-1 once TRBV5-1 TRBD1 TGCGCCAGCAGCCCGTCGACAGGGCTCAATGAGCAGTTCTTC CASSPSTGLNEQFF
TRBJ1-5 few TRBV4-1 . TGCGCCAGCAGCCAAGGTGTTACGGGGCCCAATCAGCCCCAGCATTTT CASSQGVTGPNQPQHF
TRBJ2-7 few TRBV29-1 . TGCAGCGTTGAAGATGGGGGACCGAACGACTACGAGCAGTACTTC CSVEDGGPNDYEQYF
TRBJ2-7 many TRBV27 TRBD2 TGTGCCAGCAGTTTTAGTTGGGGACTAGCGGGCTCCTACGAGCAGTACTTC CASSFSWGLAGSYEQYF
TRBJ2-2 many TRBV20-1 . TGCAGTGCTCCATCTAGGGCGACCGGGGAGCTGTTTTTT CSAPSRATGELFF
TRBJ2-6 few TRBV24-1 . TGTGCCACCAGTCCTACAGGCTATGGGGCCAACGTCCTGACTTTC CATSPTGYGANVLTF
TRBJ2-5 . TRBV24-1 TRBD1 TGTGCCACCAGTGACATTTTAGGCGTTTCAGGGGGAGAGACCCAGTACTTC CATSDILGVSGGETQYF
TRBJ1-2 few TRBV5-1 TRBD1 TGCGCCAGCAGCTGGGACAGTCGCGATGGCTACACCTTC CASSWDSRDGYTF
TRBJ2-1 once TRBV4-1 TRBD2 TGCGCCAGCAGCCCCCCCAGCGGGAGCCCGATGGAGCAGTTCTTC CASSPPSGSPMEQFF
TRBJ1-1 . TRBV7-9 . TGTGCCAGCAGCCCCCGGTGGGAGGCGAGGACTGAAGCTTTCTTT CASSPRWEARTEAFF
TRBJ2-7 few TRBV12-3/TRBV12-4 . TGTGCCAGCAGACAAGGGGGGGGCGGCCGCTACGAGCAGTACTTC CASRQGGGGRYEQYF